This T cell receptor (beta chain) was recorded in a study of cytomegalovirus exposure and HLA in healthy donors. The PCR contained 60 Vbeta and 13 Jbeta primers. Produced via immunoSEQ multiplex PCR; TCRdb's table is partial and in-frame only. Of approximately 32,000 clones in the sample, roughly 76% are singletons; the top ten hold 7.5% to 9%. The germline V gene has CDR1 MNHEY and CDR2 SMNVEV (reference sequence). Trimming took off 3 bases at V and 2 bases at J, with 10 bases between the two ends. The CDR3 runs 15 residues. The sequencing sample was made of PBMCs. The chain employs TRBV27 and TRBJ2-2, with a weak D call TRBD1 (6 bases). The sequence derives from a young woman in good health and CMV-seropositive. Written as DNA, the CDR3 is TGTGCCAGCAGTTTCTACAGGGACAACACCGGGGAGCTGTTTTTT. Translated, it gives CASSFYRDNTGELFF.